This T cell receptor beta chain emerged from a study of T cells in Graves' hyperthyroidism and ophthalmopathy. The overall study: Before treatment of any kind, peripheral blood was taken at initial diagnosis.

Germline-derived CDR1 and CDR2 are DFQATT and SNEGSKA (reference sequence). This CDR3 is 13 amino acids long. V was cut by 4 bases and J by 2 bases, with 11 bases left in between. The CDR3 regions of TCR beta were amplified from RNA transcripts. Carried out on the TCR CDR3, a first-round RT-PCR used the HTBI primer set. TCRdb redid the calling of the multiplex PCR reads with MiXCR, one entry per CDR3 protein. The sample has 700,000 to 950,000 distinct CDR3 sequences, 30% to 40% seen once. The TCR originated in a woman aged 35 to 49 with Graves' hyperthyroidism. The chain combines TRBV20-1 with TRBJ2-5; D is perhaps TRBD2 (6 bases). The sample consisted of blood. CDR3 sequence (DNA): TGCAGTGCTATGGGGCTAGCGCAAGAGACCCAGTACTTC. It codes for CSAMGLAQETQYF.